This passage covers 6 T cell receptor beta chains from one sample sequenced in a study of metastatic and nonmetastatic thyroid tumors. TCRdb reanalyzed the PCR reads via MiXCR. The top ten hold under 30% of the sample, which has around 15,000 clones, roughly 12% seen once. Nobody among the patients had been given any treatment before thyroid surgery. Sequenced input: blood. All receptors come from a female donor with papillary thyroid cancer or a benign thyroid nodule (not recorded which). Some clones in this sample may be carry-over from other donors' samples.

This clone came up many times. The CDR3 region has the DNA TGTGCCAGCAGCCGAGACAGGGGCTTCCGCATTCAGTACTTC. Residues: CASSRDRGFRIQYF. The chain recombines TRBV28 with TRBJ2-4; 8 positions match TRBD1. The V gene's germline CDR1 is MDHEN and CDR2 SYDVKM. The CDR3 runs 14 residues. V was clipped by 6 bases and J by 9 bases; unmatched bases: 10.

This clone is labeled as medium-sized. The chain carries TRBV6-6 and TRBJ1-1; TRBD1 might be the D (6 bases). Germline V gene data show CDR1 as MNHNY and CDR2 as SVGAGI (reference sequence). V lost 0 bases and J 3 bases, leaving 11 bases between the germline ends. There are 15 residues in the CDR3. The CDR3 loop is CASSYSKGVDTEAFF. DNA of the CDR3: TGTGCCAGCAGTTACTCGAAGGGGGTGGACACTGAAGCTTTCTTT.

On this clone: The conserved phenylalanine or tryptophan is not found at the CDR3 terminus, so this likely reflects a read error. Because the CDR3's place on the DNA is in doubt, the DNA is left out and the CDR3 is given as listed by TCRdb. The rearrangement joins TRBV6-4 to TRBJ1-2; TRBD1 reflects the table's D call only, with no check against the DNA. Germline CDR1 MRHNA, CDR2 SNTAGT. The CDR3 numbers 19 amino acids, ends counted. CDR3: CASSDSPVGQPPSRLWLHL.

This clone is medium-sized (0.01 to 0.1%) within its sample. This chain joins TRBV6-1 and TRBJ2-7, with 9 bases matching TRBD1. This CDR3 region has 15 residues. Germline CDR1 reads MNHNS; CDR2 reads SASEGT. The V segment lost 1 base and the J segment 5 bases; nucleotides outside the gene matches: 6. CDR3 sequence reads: CASSEVTGGADEQYF. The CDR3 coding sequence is TGTGCCAGCAGTGAAGTCACAGGGGGCGCAGACGAGCAGTACTTC.

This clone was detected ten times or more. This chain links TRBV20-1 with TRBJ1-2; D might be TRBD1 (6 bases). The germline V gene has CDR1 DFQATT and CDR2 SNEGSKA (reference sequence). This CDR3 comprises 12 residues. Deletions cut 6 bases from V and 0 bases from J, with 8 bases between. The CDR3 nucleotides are TGCAGTGCACGGACAGCTAACTATGGCTACACCTTC. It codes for CSARTANYGYTF.

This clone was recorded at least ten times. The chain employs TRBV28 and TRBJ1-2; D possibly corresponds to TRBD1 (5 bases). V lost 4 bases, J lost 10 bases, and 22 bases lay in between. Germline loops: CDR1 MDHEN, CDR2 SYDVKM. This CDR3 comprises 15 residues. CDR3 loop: CASSSPRQRTHDYTF. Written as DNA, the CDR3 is TGTGCCAGCAGTTCTCCAAGACAGCGAACCCATGACTACACCTTC.